The clone carrying this TCR beta chain turned up a few times. Germline CDR1 and CDR2: SGHTA and FQGNSA. The ends were cut back, 2 bases at V and 7 bases at J, with 14 bases in the middle. The CDR3 length is 15 residues. TCRdb re-analyzed the PCR reads using MiXCR. The data show roughly 28,000 clones, 20% to 25% seen once. These data originate in a study of metastatic and nonmetastatic thyroid tumors. Every patient was untreated before thyroid surgery. The chain has TRBV7-2 and TRBJ2-2, with D possibly matching TRBD2 (7 bases). The specimen was blood. This receptor was identified in a female donor with papillary thyroid cancer or a benign thyroid nodule (not recorded which). Some clones in this sample may be carry-over from other donors' samples. CDR3 loop: CASSLFGGAIGELFF. CDR3 nucleotide sequence: TGTGCCAGCAGCTTATTTGGGGGGGCCATCGGGGAGCTGTTTTTT.